This T cell receptor beta chain is drawn from a study of vaccination and CD4 T cells after COVID-19. Study results and caveats: Spike mono-reactive clones accounted for 304 of the 307 vaccine-specific clones found in convalescent patients.

Stated treatment: roughly 10-day PBMC culture with coronavirus spike peptide pools or control peptides (ViraFEST assay). The CDR3 sequence is 14 residues long. V shed 4 bases and J shed 2 bases, with 11 bases lying between them. CDR1 and CDR2 from the germline V gene are MNHEY and SVGEGT. A few counts support this clonotype. As yet, its antigen is unknown. The Oncomine TCR Beta short-read assay sequenced DNA from cultured CD4+ T cells. TCRdb re-derived calls from the PCR reads in MiXCR, one entry per CDR3 protein. The sample has about 11,000 distinct CDR3 sequences, 45% seen once. The TCR comes from a human donor with COVID-19. The sample here was cultured CD4+ T cells from blood, taken after SARS-CoV-2 vaccination. This chain connects TRBV6-2 or TRBV6-3 to TRBJ1-1; perhaps TRBD1 as D (6 bases). As DNA, the CDR3 is TGTGCCAGCAGTTCCATGACAGGTAACACTGAAGCTTTCTTT. This gives the protein CASSSMTGNTEAFF.